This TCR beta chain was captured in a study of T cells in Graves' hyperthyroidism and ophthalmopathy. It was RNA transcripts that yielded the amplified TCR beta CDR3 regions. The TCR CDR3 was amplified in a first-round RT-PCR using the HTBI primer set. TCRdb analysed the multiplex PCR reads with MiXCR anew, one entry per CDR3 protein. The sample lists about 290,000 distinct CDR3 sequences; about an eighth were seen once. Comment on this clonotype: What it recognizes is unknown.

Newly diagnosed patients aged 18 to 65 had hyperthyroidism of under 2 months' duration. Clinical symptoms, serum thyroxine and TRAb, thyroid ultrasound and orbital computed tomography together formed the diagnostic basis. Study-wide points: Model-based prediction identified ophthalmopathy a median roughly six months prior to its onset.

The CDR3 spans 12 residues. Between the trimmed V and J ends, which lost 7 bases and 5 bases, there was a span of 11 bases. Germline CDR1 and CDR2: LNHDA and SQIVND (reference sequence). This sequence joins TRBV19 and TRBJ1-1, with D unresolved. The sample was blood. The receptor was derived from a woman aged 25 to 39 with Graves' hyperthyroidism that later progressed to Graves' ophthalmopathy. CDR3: CASMLGGTEAFF. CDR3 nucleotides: TGTGCCAGTATGTTAGGAGGGACTGAAGCTTTCTTT.